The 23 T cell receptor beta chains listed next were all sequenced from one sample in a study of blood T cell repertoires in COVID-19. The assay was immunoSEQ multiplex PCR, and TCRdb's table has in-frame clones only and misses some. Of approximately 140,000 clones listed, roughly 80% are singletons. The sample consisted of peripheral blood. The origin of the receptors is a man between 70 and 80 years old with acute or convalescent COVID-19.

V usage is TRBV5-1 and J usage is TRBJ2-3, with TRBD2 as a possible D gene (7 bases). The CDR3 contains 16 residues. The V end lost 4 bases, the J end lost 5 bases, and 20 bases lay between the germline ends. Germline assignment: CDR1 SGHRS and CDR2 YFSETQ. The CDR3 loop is CASSPRRGGAEDTQYF. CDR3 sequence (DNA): TGCGCCAGCAGCCCCAGGAGAGGGGGGGCGGAAGATACGCAGTATTTT.

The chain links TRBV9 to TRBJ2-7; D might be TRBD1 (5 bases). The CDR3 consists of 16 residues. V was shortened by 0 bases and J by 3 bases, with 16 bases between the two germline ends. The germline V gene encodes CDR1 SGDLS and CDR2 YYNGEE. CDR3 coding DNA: TGTGCCAGCAGCGTAGAAACAGGAGCCTCTATCTACGAGCAGTACTTC. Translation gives CASSVETGASIYEQYF.

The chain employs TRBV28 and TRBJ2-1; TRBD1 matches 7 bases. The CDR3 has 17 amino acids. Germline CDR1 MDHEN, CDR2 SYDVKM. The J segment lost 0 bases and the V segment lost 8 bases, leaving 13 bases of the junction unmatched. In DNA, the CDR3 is TGTGCCAGCGTCGGGACAGTTTCCAGCAGCTCCTACAATGAGCAGTTCTTC. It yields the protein CASVGTVSSSSYNEQFF. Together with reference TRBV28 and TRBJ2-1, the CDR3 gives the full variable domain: DVKVTQSSRYLVKRTGEKVFLECVQDMDHENMFWYRQDPGLGLRLIYFSYDVKMKEKGDIPEGYSVSREKKERFSLILESASTNQTSMYLCASVGTVSSSSYNEQFFGPGTRLTVL.

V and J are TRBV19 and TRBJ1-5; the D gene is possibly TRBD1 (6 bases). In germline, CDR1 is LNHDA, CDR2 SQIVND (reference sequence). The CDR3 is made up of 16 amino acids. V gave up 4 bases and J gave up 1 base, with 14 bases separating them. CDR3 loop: CASSTLLTGSNQPQHF. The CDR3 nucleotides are TGTGCCAGTAGTACCCTCCTGACAGGCAGCAATCAGCCCCAGCATTTT.

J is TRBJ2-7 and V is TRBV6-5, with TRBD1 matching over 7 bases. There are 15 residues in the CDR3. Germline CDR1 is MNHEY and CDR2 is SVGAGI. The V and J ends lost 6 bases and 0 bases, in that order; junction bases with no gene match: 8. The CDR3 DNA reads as TGTGCCAGCAGCCCGACAGGGCTGGACTCCTACGAGCAGTACTTC. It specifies CASSPTGLDSYEQYF.

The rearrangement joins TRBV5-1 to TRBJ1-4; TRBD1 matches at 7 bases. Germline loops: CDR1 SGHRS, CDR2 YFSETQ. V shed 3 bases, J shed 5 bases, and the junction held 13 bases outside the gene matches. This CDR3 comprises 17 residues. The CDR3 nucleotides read TGCGCCAGCAGCTATGATGGGACTGGACAGGCCAATGAAAAACTGTTTTTT. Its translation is CASSYDGTGQANEKLFF.

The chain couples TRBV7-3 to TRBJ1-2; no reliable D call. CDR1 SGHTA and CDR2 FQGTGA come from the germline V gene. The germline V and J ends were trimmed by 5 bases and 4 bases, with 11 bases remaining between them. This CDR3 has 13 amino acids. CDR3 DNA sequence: TGTGCCAGCAGCGCTGACAACATCTATGGCTACACCTTC. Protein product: CASSADNIYGYTF.

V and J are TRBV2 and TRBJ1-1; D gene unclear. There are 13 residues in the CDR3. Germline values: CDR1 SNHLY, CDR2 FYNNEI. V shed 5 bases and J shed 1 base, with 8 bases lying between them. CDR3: CASSIQENTEAFF. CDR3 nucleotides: TGTGCCAGCAGTATCCAGGAGAACACTGAAGCTTTCTTT.

Here the CDR3 reads CASSLRAGNSPLHF. For the CDR3, the DNA is TGTGCCAGCAGCCTTCGGGCAGGGAATTCACCCCTCCACTTT. The chain carries TRBV3-1 (or the pseudogene TRBV3-2) and TRBJ1-6, with D maybe TRBD1 (5 bases). The V end was cut by 4 bases, the J end by 7 bases, with 11 bases between. Germline V CDR1 and CDR2: LGHDT, YNNKEL (reference sequence). This CDR3 contains 14 residues.

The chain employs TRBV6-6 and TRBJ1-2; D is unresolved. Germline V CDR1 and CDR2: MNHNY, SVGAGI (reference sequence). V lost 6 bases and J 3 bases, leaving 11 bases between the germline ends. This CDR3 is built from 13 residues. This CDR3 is CASSPDTYYGYTF. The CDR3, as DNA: TGTGCCAGCAGCCCCGACACATACTATGGCTACACCTTC.

In DNA, the CDR3 is TGTGCCAGCAGCCCACAGCCGGGAGGGATGAGCTCCTACAATGAGCAGTTCTTC. It yields the protein CASSPQPGGMSSYNEQFF. V is TRBV7-3 and J is TRBJ2-1; 8 positions agree with TRBD2. In germline, CDR1 is SGHTA, CDR2 FQGTGA. The ends lost 5 bases at V and 0 bases at J; junction bases unmatched: 12. The CDR3 is 18 residues long.

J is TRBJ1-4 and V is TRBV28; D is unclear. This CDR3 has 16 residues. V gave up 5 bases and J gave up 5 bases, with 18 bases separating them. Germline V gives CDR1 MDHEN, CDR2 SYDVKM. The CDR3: CASSPGWSGANEKLFF. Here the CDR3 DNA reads TGTGCCAGCAGTCCCGGCTGGTCAGGCGCCAATGAAAAACTGTTTTTT. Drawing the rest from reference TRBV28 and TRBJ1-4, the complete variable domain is DVKVTQSSRYLVKRTGEKVFLECVQDMDHENMFWYRQDPGLGLRLIYFSYDVKMKEKGDIPEGYSVSREKKERFSLILESASTNQTSMYLCASSPGWSGANEKLFFGSGTQLSVL.

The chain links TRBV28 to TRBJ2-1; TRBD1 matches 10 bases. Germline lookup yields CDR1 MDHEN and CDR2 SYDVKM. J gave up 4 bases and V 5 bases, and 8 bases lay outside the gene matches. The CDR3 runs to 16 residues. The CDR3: CASSETGGRGYNEQFF. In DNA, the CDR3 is TGTGCCAGCAGTGAGACAGGGGGCAGGGGTTACAATGAGCAGTTCTTC.

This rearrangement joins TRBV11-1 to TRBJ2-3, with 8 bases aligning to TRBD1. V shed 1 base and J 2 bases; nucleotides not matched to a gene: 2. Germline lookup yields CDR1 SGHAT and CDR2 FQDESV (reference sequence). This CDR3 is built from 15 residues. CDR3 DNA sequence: TGTGCCAGCAGCTTAGGGACAGGGAACACAGATACGCAGTATTTT. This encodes CASSLGTGNTDTQYF.

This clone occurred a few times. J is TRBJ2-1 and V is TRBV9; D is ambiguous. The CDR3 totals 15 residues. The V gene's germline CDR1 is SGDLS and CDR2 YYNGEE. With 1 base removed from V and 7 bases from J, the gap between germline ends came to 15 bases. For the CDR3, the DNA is TGTGCCAGCAGCGTATCCCCGGTCACACAGAATGAGCAGTTCTTC. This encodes CASSVSPVTQNEQFF.

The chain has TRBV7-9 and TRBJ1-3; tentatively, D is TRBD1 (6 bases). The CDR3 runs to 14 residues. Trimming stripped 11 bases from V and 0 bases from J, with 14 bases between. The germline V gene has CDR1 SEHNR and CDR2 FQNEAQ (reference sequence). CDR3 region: CALGDTSSGNTIYF. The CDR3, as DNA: TGTGCCTTAGGGGACACCAGCTCTGGAAACACCATATATTTT. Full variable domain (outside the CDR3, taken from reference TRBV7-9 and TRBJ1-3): DTGVSQNPRHKITKRGQNVTFRCDPISEHNRLYWYRQTLGQGPEFLTYFQNEAQLEKSRLLSDRFSAERPKGSFSTLEIQRTEQGDSAMYLCALGDTSSGNTIYFGEGSWLTVV.

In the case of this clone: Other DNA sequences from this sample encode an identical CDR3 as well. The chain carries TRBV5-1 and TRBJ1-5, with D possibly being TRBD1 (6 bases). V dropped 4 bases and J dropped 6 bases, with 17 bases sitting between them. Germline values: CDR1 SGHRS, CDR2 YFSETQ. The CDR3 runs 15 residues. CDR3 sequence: CASSLVGGAGQPQHF. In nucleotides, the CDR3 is TGCGCCAGCAGCCTGGTCGGGGGGGCCGGTCAGCCCCAGCATTTT.

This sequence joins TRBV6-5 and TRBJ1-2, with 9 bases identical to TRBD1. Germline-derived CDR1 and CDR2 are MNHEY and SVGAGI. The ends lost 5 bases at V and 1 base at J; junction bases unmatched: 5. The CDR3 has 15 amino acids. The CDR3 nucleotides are TGTGCCAGCAGTCCGGGACAGGGCTTTAACTATGGCTACACCTTC. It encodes CASSPGQGFNYGYTF.

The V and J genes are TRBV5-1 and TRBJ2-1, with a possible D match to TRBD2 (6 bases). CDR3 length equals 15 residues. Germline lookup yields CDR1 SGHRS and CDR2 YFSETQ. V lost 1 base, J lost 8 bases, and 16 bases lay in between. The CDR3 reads CASSLPLARADEQFF. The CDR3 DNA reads TGCGCCAGCAGCTTGCCGCTAGCGCGGGCGGATGAGCAGTTCTTC.

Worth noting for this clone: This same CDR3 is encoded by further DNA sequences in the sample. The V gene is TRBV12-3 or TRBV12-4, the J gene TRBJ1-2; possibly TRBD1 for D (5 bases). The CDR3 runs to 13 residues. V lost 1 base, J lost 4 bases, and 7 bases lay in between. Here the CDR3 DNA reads TGTGCCAGCAGTTTAGGTCAGGGCTATGGCTACACCTTC. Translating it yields CASSLGQGYGYTF.

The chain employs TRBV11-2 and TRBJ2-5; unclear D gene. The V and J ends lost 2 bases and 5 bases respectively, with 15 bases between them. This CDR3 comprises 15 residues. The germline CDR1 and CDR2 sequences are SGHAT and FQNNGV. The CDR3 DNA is TGTGCCAGCAGCTTAACCCGTTCTACCCCGGAGACCCAGTACTTC. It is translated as CASSLTRSTPETQYF.

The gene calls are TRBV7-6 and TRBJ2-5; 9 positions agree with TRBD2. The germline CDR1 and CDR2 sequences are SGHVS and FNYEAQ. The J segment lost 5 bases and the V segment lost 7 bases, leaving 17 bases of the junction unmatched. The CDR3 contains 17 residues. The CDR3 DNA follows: TGTGCCAGCAACCCCCCCCTGGGAGCGGGGGGCGGGGAGACCCAGTACTTC. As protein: CASNPPLGAGGGETQYF.

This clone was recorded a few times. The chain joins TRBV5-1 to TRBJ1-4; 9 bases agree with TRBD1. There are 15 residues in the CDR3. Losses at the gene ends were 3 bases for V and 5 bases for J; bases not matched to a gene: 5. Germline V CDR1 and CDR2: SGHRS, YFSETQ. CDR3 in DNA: TGCGCCAGCAGCTCGGAGGGACAGGGCAATGAAAAACTGTTTTTT. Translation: CASSSEGQGNEKLFF.